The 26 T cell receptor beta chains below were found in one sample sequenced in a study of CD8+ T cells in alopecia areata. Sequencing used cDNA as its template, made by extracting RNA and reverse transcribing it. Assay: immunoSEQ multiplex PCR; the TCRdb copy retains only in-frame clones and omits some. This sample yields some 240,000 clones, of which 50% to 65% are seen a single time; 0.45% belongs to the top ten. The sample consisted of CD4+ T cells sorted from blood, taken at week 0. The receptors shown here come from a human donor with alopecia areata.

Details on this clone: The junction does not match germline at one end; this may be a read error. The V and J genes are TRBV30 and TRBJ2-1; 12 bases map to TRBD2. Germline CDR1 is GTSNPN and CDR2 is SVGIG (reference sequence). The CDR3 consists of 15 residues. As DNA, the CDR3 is TGTGCCTGGAGTCCTCTAGCGGGGGGGAGAGATGAGCAGCTCTTC. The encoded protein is CAWSPLAGGRDEQLF.

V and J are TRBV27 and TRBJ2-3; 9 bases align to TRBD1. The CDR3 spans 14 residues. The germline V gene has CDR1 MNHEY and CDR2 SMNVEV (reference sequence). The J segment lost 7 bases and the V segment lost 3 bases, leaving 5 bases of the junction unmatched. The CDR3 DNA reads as TGTGCCAGCAGTTTGGGACAGGGAGCCAATACGCAGTATTTT. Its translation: CASSLGQGANTQYF.

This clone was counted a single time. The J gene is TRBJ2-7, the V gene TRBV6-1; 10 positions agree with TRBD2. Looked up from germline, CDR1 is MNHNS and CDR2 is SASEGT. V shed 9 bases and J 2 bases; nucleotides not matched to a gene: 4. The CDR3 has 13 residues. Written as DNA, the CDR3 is TGTGCCAGTAGGACTAGCGGAACCTACGAGCAGTACTTC. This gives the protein CASRTSGTYEQYF.

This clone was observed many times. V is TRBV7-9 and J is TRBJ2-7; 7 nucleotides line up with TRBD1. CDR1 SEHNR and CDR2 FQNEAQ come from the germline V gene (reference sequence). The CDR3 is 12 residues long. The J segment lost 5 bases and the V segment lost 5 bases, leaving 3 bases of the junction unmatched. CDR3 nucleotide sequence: TGTGCCAGCAGCAGCACAGGGGACGAGCAGTACTTC. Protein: CASSSTGDEQYF.

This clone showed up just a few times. The CDR3 region is CAWSSPGTGGGYTF. Written as DNA, the CDR3 is TGTGCCTGGAGTTCCCCTGGGACAGGCGGTGGCTACACCTTC. J is TRBJ1-2 and V is TRBV30; TRBD1 matches 8 bases. CDR1 is GTSNPN, CDR2 SVGIG, per germline (reference sequence). The length of the CDR3 is 14 residues. V shed 2 bases, J shed 7 bases, and the junction held 9 bases outside the gene matches.

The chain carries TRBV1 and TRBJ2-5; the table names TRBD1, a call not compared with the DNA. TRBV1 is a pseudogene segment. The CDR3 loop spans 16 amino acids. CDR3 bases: TGCACCAGCAGCCAGGTCCAGGGGGCGGATAGGGAGACCCAGTACTTC. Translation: CTSSQVQGADRETQYF.

The CDR3 DNA follows: TGCAGTGCTAGCCCCGGACCGGTCACGTTCTTC. It encodes CSASPGPVTFF. The rearrangement links TRBV20-1 to TRBJ2-1, with D uncertain. There are 11 residues in the CDR3. V was cut by 3 bases and J by 15 bases, with 15 bases left in between. From germline, CDR1 is DFQATT and CDR2 SNEGSKA (reference sequence).

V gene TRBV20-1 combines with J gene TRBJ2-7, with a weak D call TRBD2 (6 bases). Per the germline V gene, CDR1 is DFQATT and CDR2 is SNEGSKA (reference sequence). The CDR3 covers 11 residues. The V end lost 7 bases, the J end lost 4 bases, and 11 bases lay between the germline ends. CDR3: CSGGTEYEQYF. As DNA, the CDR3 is TGCAGTGGCGGGACCGAATACGAGCAGTACTTC.

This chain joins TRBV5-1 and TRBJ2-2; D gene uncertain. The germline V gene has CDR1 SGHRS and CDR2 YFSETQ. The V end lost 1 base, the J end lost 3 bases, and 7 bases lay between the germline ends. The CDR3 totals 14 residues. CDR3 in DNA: TGCGCCAGCAGCTTGCTAGACTACACCGGGGAGCTGTTTTTT. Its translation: CASSLLDYTGELFF. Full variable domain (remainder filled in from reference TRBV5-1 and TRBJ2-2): KAGVTQTPRYLIKTRGQQVTLSCSPISGHRSVSWYQQTPGQGLQFLFEYFSETQRNKGNFPGRFSGRQFSNSRSEMNVSTLELGDSALYLCASSLLDYTGELFFGEGSRLTVL.

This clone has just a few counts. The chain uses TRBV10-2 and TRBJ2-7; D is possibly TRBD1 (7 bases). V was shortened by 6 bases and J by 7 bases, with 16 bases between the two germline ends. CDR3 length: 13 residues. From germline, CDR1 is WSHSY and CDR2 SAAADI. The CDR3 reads CASSRRQGGEQYF. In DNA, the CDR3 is TGCGCCAGCAGCCGCCGACAGGGAGGAGAGCAGTACTTC.

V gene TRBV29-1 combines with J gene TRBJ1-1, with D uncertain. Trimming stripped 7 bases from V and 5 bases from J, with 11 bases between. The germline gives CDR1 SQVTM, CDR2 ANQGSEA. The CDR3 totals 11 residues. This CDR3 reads CSARMETEAFF. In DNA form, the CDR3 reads TGCAGCGCCCGAATGGAGACTGAAGCTTTCTTT.

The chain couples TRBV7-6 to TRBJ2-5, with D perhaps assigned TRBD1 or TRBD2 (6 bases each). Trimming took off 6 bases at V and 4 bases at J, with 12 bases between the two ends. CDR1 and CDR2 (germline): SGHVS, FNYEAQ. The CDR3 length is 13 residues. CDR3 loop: CASRIGGGETQYF. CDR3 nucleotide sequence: TGTGCCAGCAGAATTGGAGGGGGAGAGACCCAGTACTTC.

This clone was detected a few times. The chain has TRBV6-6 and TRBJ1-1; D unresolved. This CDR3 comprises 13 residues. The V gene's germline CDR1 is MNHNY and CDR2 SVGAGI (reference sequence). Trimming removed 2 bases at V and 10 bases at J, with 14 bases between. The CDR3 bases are TGTGCCAGCAGTTACAGAGCTGGGGAGGGAGCTTTCTTT. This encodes CASSYRAGEGAFF.

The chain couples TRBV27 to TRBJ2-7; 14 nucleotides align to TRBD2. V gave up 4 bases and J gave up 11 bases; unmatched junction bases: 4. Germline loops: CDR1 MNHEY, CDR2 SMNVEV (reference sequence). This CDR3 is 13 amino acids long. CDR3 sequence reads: CASSSGLAGGKYF. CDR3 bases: TGTGCCAGCAGTTCCGGACTAGCGGGGGGAAAGTACTTC.

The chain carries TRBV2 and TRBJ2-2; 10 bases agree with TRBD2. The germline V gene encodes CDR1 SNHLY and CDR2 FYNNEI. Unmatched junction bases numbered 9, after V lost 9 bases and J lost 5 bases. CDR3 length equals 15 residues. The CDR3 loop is CARSPLAGVTGELFF. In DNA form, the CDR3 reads TGTGCCAGGAGTCCCCTAGCGGGGGTAACCGGGGAGCTGTTTTTT.

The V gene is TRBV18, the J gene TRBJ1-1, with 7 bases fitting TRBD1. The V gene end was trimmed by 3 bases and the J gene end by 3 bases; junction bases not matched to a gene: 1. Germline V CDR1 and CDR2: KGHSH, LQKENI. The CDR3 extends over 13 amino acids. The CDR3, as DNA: TGTGCCAGCTCACCTGACAGGGACACTGAAGCTTTCTTT. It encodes CASSPDRDTEAFF.

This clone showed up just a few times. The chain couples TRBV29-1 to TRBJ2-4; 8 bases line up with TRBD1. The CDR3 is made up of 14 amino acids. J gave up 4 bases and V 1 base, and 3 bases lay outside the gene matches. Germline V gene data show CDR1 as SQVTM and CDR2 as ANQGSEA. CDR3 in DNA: TGCAGCGTTGAAGGAGGGACAGGAAAAAACATTCAGTACTTC. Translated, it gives CSVEGGTGKNIQYF.

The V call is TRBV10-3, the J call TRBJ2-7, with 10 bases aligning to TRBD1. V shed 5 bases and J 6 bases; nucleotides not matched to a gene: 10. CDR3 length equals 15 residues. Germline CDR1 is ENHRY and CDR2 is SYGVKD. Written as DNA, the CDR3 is TGTGCCATCAGTAAAACCGGGACAGGGGAGGGCGAGCAGTACTTC. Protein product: CAISKTGTGEGEQYF.

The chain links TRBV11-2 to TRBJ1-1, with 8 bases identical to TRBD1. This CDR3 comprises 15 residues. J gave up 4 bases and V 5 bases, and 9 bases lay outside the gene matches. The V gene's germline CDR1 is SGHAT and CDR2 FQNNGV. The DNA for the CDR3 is TGTGCCAGCAGCCAGGGGGCAGGGAGTCGCACTGAAGCTTTCTTT. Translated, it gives CASSQGAGSRTEAFF. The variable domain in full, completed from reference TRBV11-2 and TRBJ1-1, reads EAGVAQSPRYKIIEKRQSVAFWCNPISGHATLYWYQQILGQGPKLLIQFQNNGVVDDSQLPKDRFSAERLKGVDSTLKIQPAKLEDSAVYLCASSQGAGSRTEAFFGQGTRLTVV.

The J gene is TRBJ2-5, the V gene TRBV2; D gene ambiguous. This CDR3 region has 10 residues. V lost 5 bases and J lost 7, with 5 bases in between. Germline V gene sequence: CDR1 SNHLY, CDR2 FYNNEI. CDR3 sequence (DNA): TGTGCCAGCAGTATTCGGACCCAGTACTTC. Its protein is CASSIRTQYF.

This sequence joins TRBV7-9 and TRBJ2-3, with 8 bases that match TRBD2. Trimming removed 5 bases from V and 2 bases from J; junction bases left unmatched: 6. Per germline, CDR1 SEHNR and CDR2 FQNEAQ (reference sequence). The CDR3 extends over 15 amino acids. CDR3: CASSVSSGPTDTQYF. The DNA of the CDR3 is TGTGCCAGCAGCGTTTCTAGCGGGCCCACAGATACGCAGTATTTT.

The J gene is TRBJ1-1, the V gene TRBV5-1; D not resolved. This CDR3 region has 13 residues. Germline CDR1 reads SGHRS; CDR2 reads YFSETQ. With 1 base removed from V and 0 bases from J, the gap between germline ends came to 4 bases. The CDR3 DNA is TGCGCCAGCAGCTTGAGTCTGAACACTGAAGCTTTCTTT. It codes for CASSLSLNTEAFF.

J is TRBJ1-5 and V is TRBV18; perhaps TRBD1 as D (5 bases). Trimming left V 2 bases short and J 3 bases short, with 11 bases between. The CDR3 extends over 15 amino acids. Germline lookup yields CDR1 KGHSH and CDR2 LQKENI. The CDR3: CASSPGSGANQPQHF. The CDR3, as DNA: TGTGCCAGCTCACCAGGGAGTGGGGCCAATCAGCCCCAGCATTTT.

This chain's CDR3 is CAWRPGRSLWYGYTF. CDR3 nucleotides: TGTGCCTGGAGGCCGGGTCGGAGTCTTTGGTATGGCTACACCTTC. The chain joins TRBV30 to TRBJ1-2; D is undetermined. Germline-derived CDR1 and CDR2 are GTSNPN and SVGIG (reference sequence). The CDR3 runs to 15 residues. The V gene lost 3 bases and the J gene lost 5 bases, with 19 bases spanning the gap.

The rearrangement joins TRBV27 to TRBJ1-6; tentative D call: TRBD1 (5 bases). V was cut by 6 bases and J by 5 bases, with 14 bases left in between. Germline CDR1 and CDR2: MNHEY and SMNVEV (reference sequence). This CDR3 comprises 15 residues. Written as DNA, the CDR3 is TGTGCCAGCAGCCGCCGCGGGGCCCATAATTCACCCCTCCACTTT. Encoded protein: CASSRRGAHNSPLHF.

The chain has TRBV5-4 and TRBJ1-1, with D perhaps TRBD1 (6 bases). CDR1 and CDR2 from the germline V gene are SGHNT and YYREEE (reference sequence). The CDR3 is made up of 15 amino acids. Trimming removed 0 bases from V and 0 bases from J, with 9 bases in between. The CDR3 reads CASSLGQDLNTEAFF. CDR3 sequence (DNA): TGTGCCAGCAGCTTGGGACAGGACTTGAACACTGAAGCTTTCTTT.